These T cell receptor beta chains were read from a single sample in a study of vaccination effects on CD4 cells after COVID-19. TCRdb keeps only in-frame clones here, not all; method: immunoSEQ multiplex PCR. Found here are about 24,000 clones, roughly two thirds of them singletons; the top ten hold 7% to 10%. These receptors lack a known antigen. Source: CD4+ T cells from PBMCs cultured with SARS-CoV-2 spike peptides, taken after COVID-19 vaccination. The receptors derive from a human donor who received a COVID-19 vaccine. CDR3s include the opening cysteine and the closing phenylalanine or tryptophan. Each record gives: CDR3 protein, CDR3 DNA, V gene, clone size, J gene, D gene. D genes are given only for firm matches. Part of the rows lack a size; the others show once, few, many or a class for expanded clones.

CDR3: CASSQELDRRKNGYTF; DNA: TGTGCCAGCAGCCAAGAATTAGACAGGAGAAAAAATGGCTACACCTTC; V: TRBV4-2; size: NA; J: TRBJ1-2; D: NA
CDR3: CAWGQANTEAFF; DNA: TGTGCCTGGGGACAGGCGAACACTGAAGCTTTCTTT; V: TRBV30; size: NA; J: TRBJ1-1; D: TRBD1
CDR3: CASSPRGAGASYNEQFF; DNA: TGCGCCAGCAGCCCAAGGGGGGCGGGAGCCTCCTACAATGAGCAGTTCTTC; V: TRBV5-1; size: NA; J: TRBJ2-1; D: NA
CDR3: CASSDAREYNEQFF; DNA: TGTGCCAGCAGTGACGCAAGGGAGTACAATGAGCAGTTCTTC; V: TRBV6-4; size: NA; J: TRBJ2-1; D: NA
CDR3: CASSDRYRTGSNTIYF; DNA: TGTGCCAGCAGTGACCGATACAGGACAGGGAGCAACACCATATATTTT; V: TRBV6-1; size: NA; J: TRBJ1-3; D: TRBD1
CDR3: CASSFAGNYGYTF; DNA: TGTGCCAGCAGTTTTGCGGGAAACTATGGCTACACCTTC; V: TRBV27; size: NA; J: TRBJ1-2; D: NA
CDR3: CASRELAGGTGELFF; DNA: TGTGCCAGCAGAGAGCTAGCGGGGGGCACCGGGGAGCTGTTTTTT; V: TRBV2; size: NA; J: TRBJ2-2; D: TRBD2
CDR3: CSVTLDRPDGELFF; DNA: TGCAGCGTTACACTGGACAGACCCGACGGGGAGCTGTTTTTT; V: TRBV29-1; size: NA; J: TRBJ2-2; D: NA
CDR3: CASRPGTGDTGPQHF; DNA: TGTGCCAGCAGACCCGGGACAGGGGACACGGGGCCCCAGCATTTT; V: TRBV25-1; size: NA; J: TRBJ1-5; D: TRBD1
CDR3: CASSPGMGVYNEQFF; DNA: TGTGCCAGCTCACCAGGGATGGGGGTCTACAATGAGCAGTTCTTC; V: TRBV18; size: NA; J: TRBJ2-1; D: NA
CDR3: CATSSSRGPQHF; DNA: TGTGCCACCAGTTCAAGCCGCGGGCCCCAGCATTTT; V: TRBV24-1; size: NA; J: TRBJ1-5; D: NA
CDR3: CASSASGSISYEQYF; DNA: TGCGCCAGCAGCGCGAGCGGGAGCATCTCCTACGAGCAGTACTTC; V: TRBV5-1; size: once; J: TRBJ2-7; D: TRBD2
CDR3: CASSLDWGIEKLFF; DNA: TGTGCCAGCAGCTTAGATTGGGGCATCGAAAAACTGTTTTTT; V: TRBV11-2; size: few; J: TRBJ1-4; D: NA
CDR3: CASSLGLAGTRETQYF; DNA: TGTGCCAGCAGCCTTGGACTAGCGGGAACCCGAGAGACCCAGTACTTC; V: TRBV9; size: NA; J: TRBJ2-5; D: TRBD2
CDR3: CASSQGVGYSNYGYTF; DNA: TGTGCCAGCAGCCAAGGCGTAGGTTACTCTAACTATGGCTACACCTTC; V: TRBV4-2; size: once; J: TRBJ1-2; D: NA
CDR3: CASSPPDRVREKLFF; DNA: TGTGCCAGCAGCCCCCCCGACAGGGTTCGGGAAAAACTGTTTTTT; V: TRBV28; size: NA; J: TRBJ1-4; D: TRBD1
CDR3: CATTGSLNTEAFF; DNA: TGTGCCACAACCGGGAGTTTGAACACTGAAGCTTTCTTT; V: TRBV19; size: NA; J: TRBJ1-1; D: NA
CDR3: CASSLDHSGTGTPGELFF; DNA: TGTGCCAGCAGCTTAGATCACTCCGGGACAGGGACGCCCGGGGAGCTGTTTTTT; V: TRBV11-3; size: NA; J: TRBJ2-2; D: TRBD1